This T cell receptor (beta chain) was obtained from a study of cytomegalovirus exposure and HLA in healthy donors. Study results and caveats: HLA alleles showed associations with some 17,000 TCR beta sequences in a later analysis, at a 0.05 false discovery rate. CMV serostatus stood as the only immune exposure information on hand. The study designated over 150 TCR beta chains cytomegalovirus-associated. Sequences of the TCR beta chain were said to predict the HLA-A and HLA-B alleles of most subjects accurately.

PCR involved 60 Vbeta and 13 Jbeta primers. Data came from immunoSEQ multiplex PCR; TCRdb stores just in-frame clones and leaves some out. The sample contains roughly 190,000 clones, about four fifths of which appear only once. About this clone itself: The target antigen is unknown.

Unmatched junction bases numbered 11, after V lost 5 bases and J lost 8 bases. This CDR3 comprises 15 residues. The germline V gene encodes CDR1 LNHNV and CDR2 YYDKDF (reference sequence). Material: PBMCs. The chain employs TRBV15 and TRBJ2-1, with 8 bases aligning to TRBD1. The TCR sequence derives from a man aged 35 to 55 in good health and CMV-seropositive. The CDR3 DNA reads TGTGCCACCAGCGACCCTCCAGGGGGCATTGATGAGCAGTTCTTC. Protein product: CATSDPPGGIDEQFF.